This record covers a single T cell receptor (beta chain). Its antigen is unknown. No base-level quality is on record; no much larger clone is a single base apart. This specimen comes from a study of T cell responses to AZD1222 COVID-19 vaccine (dated by TCRdb to about 2021). With respect to the entire study: AZD1222 recipients whose second dose came at about 4 weeks and those whose second dose came at about 12 weeks were combined into one group, since spike-specific TCR depth and breadth did not differ between the two schedules. TCR sequencing covered 233 trial participants: approximately 200 given two doses of AZD1222 and about 26 given two doses of MenACWY control vaccine. Trial participants were enrolled into age subgroups of 18-55, 56-69 and 70-plus years, which contained roughly 140, 27 and 60 TCR-sequenced participants, respectively. Results and caveats for the whole study, not just this receptor: Participants were mostly white British and included more females than males, and it was suggested by the authors that clonal diversity may have been underestimated. Reportedly, almost half of the unique spike-specific TCRs recognized epitopes lying outside the regions that are mutated in the B.1.351 and B.1.1.7 variants. In the small 56-69-year group, the increase in depth fell short of significance, most likely because of low power. CD4 TCRs associated with the vaccine covered the entire spike protein, and the dominant responses were in regions 160-218 and 743-854. A significant rise in spike-specific TCR breadth and depth was observed after two AZD1222 doses relative to day 0 and relative to MenACWY recipients. No day 14 peak-response samples were available, so repertoires were characterized only after the peak T cell response. Only a handful of AZD1222 recipients were SARS-CoV-2 seropositive at baseline, limiting conclusions about previously exposed vaccinees.

The CDR3 regions of human TCRbeta chains were subjected to immunosequencing. As for the original processing: Repertoire TCRs were matched against a reference library of SARS-CoV-2-specific TCRs generated with the MIRA antigen-specificity platform. Breadth was defined as the fraction of unique TCRs that were SARS-CoV-2-associated, and depth was defined as the fraction of total T cells that were SARS-CoV-2-associated. Using the MIRA data, each spike-specific TCR was mapped to the spike region that the TCR reacts to and placed in a CD4 or CD8 class. Log10-transformed breadth and depth values were compared by one-way ANOVA with Sidak's multiple comparisons tests. TCRdb obtained this table from immuneACCESS and retained in-frame rearrangements with V and J assigned. These tables miss some clones; where compared with another copy, unresolved V genes account for less than half of the shortfall, and the remainder is unexplained. That table gives V, J and clone size, and the DNA gave D and trimming. The sample data list around 150,000 clones, and 85% to 90% of these were observed just once. Together, the top ten hold 1.9% of the sample.

The sample's time point, from its label and the paper: baseline before first vaccination. Vaccinee samples were obtained from the UK trials COV001 and COV002, which included a single-blind randomized controlled phase 2/3 trial of AZD1222 (ChAdOx1 nCoV-19) in healthy adults. For TCRbeta chain sequencing, PBMC samples were collected from trial participants at day 0 and at day 28 after the second dose. CDR1 and CDR2, looked up from the germline V gene (reference sequence), are LNHDA and SQIVND. Including cysteine and phenylalanine, the CDR3 has 13 amino acids. The kept DNA is CDR3 alone, 39 bases in frame from the first base. V has 7 bases trimmed and J has 0 bases trimmed; junction bases matching no gene number 2.

Recombination joined TRBV19 with TRBJ1-2, with 7 junctional bases fitting TRBD1. The sequencing used peripheral blood, collected on day 0 of AZD1222 vaccination. The clonotype was recovered from an adult in good health. The CDR3 has the sequence CASTGTANYGYTF. The DNA sequence reads TGTGCCAGTACCGGGACAGCTAACTATGGCTACACCTTC.